Shown below are 15 T cell receptor beta chains from a single sample sequenced in a study of cytomegalovirus exposure and HLA in healthy donors. The PCR employed 60 Vbeta primers together with 13 Jbeta primers. Data came from immunoSEQ multiplex PCR; TCRdb stores just in-frame clones and leaves some out. The sample consists of 250,000 to 350,000 clones, 70% to 90% of them appearing once. What was sequenced was PBMCs. These receptors all come from a man aged 35-49 years in good health and CMV-seropositive.

The chain links TRBV11-2 to TRBJ2-1; TRBD2 might be the D (5 bases). CDR3 size: 14 residues. Trimming cost V 0 bases and J 7 bases, with 10 bases left between them. The V gene's germline CDR1 is SGHAT and CDR2 FQNNGV. CDR3 sequence (DNA): TGTGCCAGCAGCTTAGAGTCGGGAATAAATGAGCAGTTCTTC. Its protein product is CASSLESGINEQFF.

This clone was recorded once. The chain is built from TRBV19 and TRBJ2-7; 11 bases align to TRBD2. The CDR3 loop spans 18 amino acids. The V gene end was trimmed by 2 bases and the J gene end by 4 bases; junction bases not matched to a gene: 13. CDR1 is LNHDA and CDR2 is SQIVND in the germline V gene (reference sequence). DNA of the CDR3: TGTGCCAGTAGTATAACTAGCGGGAGAGGACCCCCCTTTTACGAGCAGTACTTC. It encodes CASSITSGRGPPFYEQYF.

This clone showed up just a few times. The rearrangement joins TRBV27 to TRBJ1-1; unclear D gene. Trimming shortened V by 5 bases and J by 1 base, and 14 bases separated the two germline ends. The CDR3 runs to 15 residues. The germline V gene encodes CDR1 MNHEY and CDR2 SMNVEV (reference sequence). The CDR3 protein is CASSPNPPGNTEAFF. In DNA, the CDR3 is TGTGCCAGCAGTCCGAACCCCCCAGGGAACACTGAAGCTTTCTTT.

This clone was seen only once. The rearrangement joins TRBV7-8 to TRBJ2-5; TRBD2 agrees at 9 bases. With V trimmed by 0 bases and J by 5 bases, 7 bases remained unmatched. Germline V lookup: CDR1 SGHVS, CDR2 FQNEAQ. This CDR3 comprises 16 residues. The CDR3 here is CASSLAGLAIGETQYF. For the CDR3, the DNA is TGTGCCAGCAGCTTAGCGGGACTAGCAATAGGGGAGACCCAGTACTTC.

This chain connects TRBV28 to TRBJ2-7; 11 bases line up with TRBD2. This CDR3 region has 15 residues. The germline V gene encodes CDR1 MDHEN and CDR2 SYDVKM. V lost 5 bases and J lost 2; bases outside the gene matches: 5. In nucleotides, the CDR3 is TGTGCCAGCAGTCTTAGCGGGAGGGTAACCTACGAGCAGTACTTC. It yields the protein CASSLSGRVTYEQYF.

V is TRBV15 and J is TRBJ2-1; 8 bases fit TRBD1. V shed 0 bases, J shed 3 bases, and the junction held 4 bases outside the gene matches. The CDR3 runs to 16 residues. Looked up from germline, CDR1 is LNHNV and CDR2 is YYDKDF (reference sequence). This chain's CDR3 is CATSRDYRGSYNEQFF. CDR3 DNA sequence: TGTGCCACCAGCAGAGATTACAGGGGGAGCTACAATGAGCAGTTCTTC. Full variable domain (rest looked up from reference TRBV15 and TRBJ2-1): DAMVIQNPRYQVTQFGKPVTLSCSQTLNHNVMYWYQQKSSQAPKLLFHYYDKDFNNEADTPDNFQSRRPNTSFCFLDIRSPGLGDTAMYLCATSRDYRGSYNEQFFGPGTRLTVL.

This sequence joins TRBV10-3 and TRBJ2-7; TRBD1 aligns across 10 bases. The CDR3 has 14 amino acids. The germline V gene encodes CDR1 ENHRY and CDR2 SYGVKD. Trimming cost V 4 bases and J 2 bases; bases outside gene matches: 2. DNA for the CDR3: TGTGCCATCAGTGTGGGGACAGGGGCCTACGAGCAGTACTTC. This codes for CAISVGTGAYEQYF.

This clone has more than one count but fewer than ten. The chain has TRBV28 and TRBJ2-7; 7 nucleotides agree with TRBD2. The V segment lost 6 bases and the J segment 6 bases; nucleotides outside the gene matches: 14. CDR1 is MDHEN and CDR2 is SYDVKM in the germline V gene. This CDR3 is 15 amino acids long. The CDR3 sequence is CASSPAGAGKLEQYF. CDR3 DNA sequence: TGTGCCAGCAGCCCCGCGGGAGCGGGGAAACTCGAGCAGTACTTC.

The chain uses TRBV11-3 and TRBJ2-1; 12 bases map to TRBD2. The germline CDR1 and CDR2 sequences are SGHNT and YENEEA. The CDR3 length is 18 residues. V lost 1 base, J lost 4 bases, and 8 bases stayed unmatched. CDR3 nucleotides: TGTGCCAGCAGCTTAGGTTTGCTAGCGGGAGGGGGGTACAATGAGCAGTTCTTC. Its translation: CASSLGLLAGGGYNEQFF. The full variable domain, rest sourced from reference TRBV11-3 and TRBJ2-1, is EAGVVQSPRYKIIEKKQPVAFWCNPISGHNTLYWYLQNLGQGPELLIRYENEEAVDDSQLPKDRFSAERLKGVDSTLKIQPAELGDSAVYLCASSLGLLAGGGYNEQFFGPGTRLTVL.

This rearrangement joins TRBV29-1 to TRBJ1-1; no firm D call. V lost 1 base, J lost 0 bases, and 9 bases lay in between. This CDR3 is 14 amino acids long. Germline V CDR1 and CDR2: SQVTM, ANQGSEA. The CDR3 loop is CSVEGTTLNTEAFF. The CDR3 bases are TGCAGCGTTGAAGGCACGACACTGAACACTGAAGCTTTCTTT.

The chain couples TRBV27 to TRBJ2-7; the D gene is possibly TRBD2 (5 bases). Germline lookup yields CDR1 MNHEY and CDR2 SMNVEV (reference sequence). The CDR3 has 13 amino acids. With 6 bases removed from V and 0 bases from J, the gap between germline ends came to 9 bases. The DNA for the CDR3 is TGTGCCAGCAGCCTAGCCCCCTCCTACGAGCAGTACTTC. Residues: CASSLAPSYEQYF.

The V gene is TRBV30, the J gene TRBJ1-1; D perhaps matches TRBD1 (5 bases). The CDR3 has 14 amino acids. The germline CDR1 and CDR2 sequences are GTSNPN and SVGIG (reference sequence). V dropped 2 bases and J dropped 0 bases, with 10 bases sitting between them. In nucleotides, the CDR3 is TGTGCCTGGAGTAGTACAGGTATGAACACTGAAGCTTTCTTT. Translated: CAWSSTGMNTEAFF.

The gene calls are TRBV29-1 and TRBJ2-3, with TRBD2 matching 8 bases. CDR1 is SQVTM, CDR2 ANQGSEA, per germline. V lost 2 bases to trimming and J lost 3 bases; unmatched junction nucleotides: 7. There are 15 residues in the CDR3. In DNA form, the CDR3 reads TGCAGCGTTGAATCCGAGCGGGAGTGGACAGATACGCAGTATTTT. This translates into CSVESEREWTDTQYF.

This sequence joins TRBV5-1 and TRBJ2-1; D is undetermined. The CDR3 totals 13 residues. The germline V gene has CDR1 SGHRS and CDR2 YFSETQ. The V end lost 5 bases, the J end lost 5 bases, and 11 bases lay between the germline ends. The CDR3 here is CASSINTDNEQFF. The CDR3 coding sequence is TGCGCCAGCAGTATAAACACCGACAATGAGCAGTTCTTC.

CDR3 loop: CASSPSRGGAPSYEQYF. The CDR3 DNA is TGCGCCAGCAGCCCATCGAGGGGCGGGGCCCCCTCCTACGAGCAGTACTTC. V usage is TRBV4-3 and J usage is TRBJ2-7; tentative D call: TRBD2 (6 bases). CDR1 is LGHNA and CDR2 is YSLEER in the germline V gene. Trimming removed 4 bases from V and 0 bases from J, with 19 bases in between. The CDR3 has 17 amino acids.